One and the same sample provided the 21 T cell receptor beta chains below, sequenced in a study of OX40 agonist ivuxolimab in advanced cancers. Measured with immunoSEQ multiplex PCR; TCRdb has only the in-frame clones, and not every one. The data show 15,000 to 20,000 clones, about nine tenths seen once. Specimen: CD4+ or CD8+ T cells sorted from blood, collected in a trial of the OX40 agonist ivuxolimab. These receptors came from an adult with an advanced solid tumor such as melanoma, head and neck, liver or kidney cancer.

This chain joins TRBV11-2 and TRBJ2-7; the match to TRBD1 covers 7 bases. The V gene's germline CDR1 is SGHAT and CDR2 FQNNGV. The CDR3 runs 15 residues. Unmatched junction bases numbered 5, after V lost 1 base and J lost 2 bases. In DNA form, the CDR3 reads TGTGCCAGCAGCTTAGTAGGGACAGTCCCCTACGAGCAGTACTTC. Amino acids: CASSLVGTVPYEQYF.

The chain recombines TRBV30 with TRBJ1-1; D remains unclear. With 0 bases removed from V and 0 bases from J, the gap between germline ends came to 5 bases. CDR1 is GTSNPN and CDR2 is SVGIG in the germline V gene (reference sequence). CDR3 length: 13 amino acids. CDR3 nucleotides: TGTGCCTGGAGTGTAGACCTGAACACTGAAGCTTTCTTT. Its protein is CAWSVDLNTEAFF.

The chain's CDR3 is CASSPSGQGITEAFF. The CDR3 nucleotides are TGTGCCAGCAGTCCTTCGGGACAGGGTATCACTGAAGCTTTCTTT. The chain carries TRBV27 and TRBJ1-1; the match to TRBD1 covers 9 bases. J lost 4 bases, V lost 5 bases, and 8 bases had no gene match. The CDR3 consists of 15 residues. Germline loops: CDR1 MNHEY, CDR2 SMNVEV (reference sequence).

This rearrangement joins TRBV28 to TRBJ2-1; possible D gene TRBD1, 8 bases. The V gene lost 5 bases and the J gene lost 8 bases, with 22 bases spanning the gap. Germline lookup yields CDR1 MDHEN and CDR2 SYDVKM. CDR3 size: 16 residues. This CDR3 is CASSPRQGRERYEQFF. In DNA form, the CDR3 reads TGTGCCAGCAGTCCCCGACAGGGGAGGGAGCGATATGAGCAGTTCTTC.

The chain uses TRBV6-1 and TRBJ1-5; D ambiguous. Trimming cost V 0 bases and J 0 bases, with 9 bases left between them. Looked up from germline, CDR1 is MNHNS and CDR2 is SASEGT. This CDR3 region has 16 residues. CDR3 bases: TGTGCCAGCAGTGAAGCGTCGGGGTATAGCAATCAGCCCCAGCATTTT. This encodes CASSEASGYSNQPQHF.

The chain couples TRBV7-9 to TRBJ2-7, with a weak D call TRBD2 (5 bases). This CDR3 comprises 14 residues. CDR1 and CDR2 from the germline V gene are SEHNR and FQNEAQ (reference sequence). The ends were cut back, 4 bases at V and 3 bases at J, with 13 bases in the middle. CDR3 sequence: CASSSDGRGYEQYF. CDR3 nucleotide sequence: TGTGCCAGCAGCTCGGACGGCCGGGGCTACGAGCAGTACTTC.

The rearrangement links TRBV6-4 to TRBJ2-3, with D uncertain. CDR3 length: 12 amino acids. Germline values: CDR1 MRHNA, CDR2 SNTAGT. Trimming left V 0 bases short and J 6 bases short, with 4 bases between. The CDR3 bases are TGTGCCAGCAGTGACTCGCGTGATACGCAGTATTTT. Its protein product is CASSDSRDTQYF.

The chain couples TRBV19 to TRBJ2-1, with 9 nucleotides matching TRBD1. Germline CDR1 and CDR2: LNHDA and SQIVND (reference sequence). The V segment lost 7 bases and the J segment 5 bases; nucleotides outside the gene matches: 6. CDR3 size: 14 residues. The CDR3 here is CASNPGQGNNEQFF. CDR3 sequence (DNA): TGTGCCAGTAACCCGGGACAGGGAAACAATGAGCAGTTCTTC.

This clone is termed medium-sized. V gene TRBV27 combines with J gene TRBJ2-1, with TRBD2 as a possible D gene (7 bases). The length of the CDR3 is 16 residues. Per germline, CDR1 MNHEY and CDR2 SMNVEV (reference sequence). The V gene lost 4 bases and the J gene lost 7 bases, with 20 bases spanning the gap. As DNA, the CDR3 is TGTGCCAGCAGTTCACTACAGGGAGGGGAACTGAATGAGCAGTTCTTC. Translating it yields CASSSLQGGELNEQFF.

The chain is built from TRBV6-4 and TRBJ1-1; D is possibly TRBD1 (5 bases). Germline CDR1 MRHNA, CDR2 SNTAGT. Trimming removed 6 bases from V and 5 bases from J, with 13 bases in between. The CDR3 runs to 13 residues. CDR3 DNA: TGTGCCAGCAGAGGAGGGACCGGAACTGAAGCTTTCTTT. Residues: CASRGGTGTEAFF.

This clone was found a few times. V and J are TRBV28 and TRBJ2-6; D gene uncertain. Trimming left V 2 bases short and J 0 bases short, with 11 bases between. Per germline, CDR1 MDHEN and CDR2 SYDVKM. This CDR3 is 17 amino acids long. CDR3 nucleotide sequence: TGTGCCAGCAGTTTAGGAAATCTCGGCTCTGGGGCCAACGTCCTGACTTTC. Protein product: CASSLGNLGSGANVLTF.

The chain carries TRBV5-6 and TRBJ2-1, with a possible D match to TRBD1 (6 bases). V was trimmed by 0 bases and J by 6 bases, leaving 7 bases between them. Germline lookup yields CDR1 SGHDT and CDR2 YYEEEE. This CDR3 has 13 amino acids. As DNA, the CDR3 is TGTGCCAGCAGCTTGGGGGGGCCCAATGAGCAGTTCTTC. Protein: CASSLGGPNEQFF.

V and J are TRBV19 and TRBJ2-2; D unresolved. Germline CDR1 LNHDA, CDR2 SQIVND (reference sequence). V gave up 3 bases and J gave up 5 bases, with 10 bases separating them. This CDR3 comprises 14 residues. The CDR3 loop is CASSILGYTGELFF. The CDR3 coding sequence is TGTGCCAGTAGTATCTTGGGGTATACCGGGGAGCTGTTTTTT.

V gene TRBV2 combines with J gene TRBJ2-1; 12 nucleotides match TRBD2. Germline V CDR1 and CDR2: SNHLY, FYNNEI. V was clipped by 5 bases and J by 10 bases; unmatched bases: 15. The CDR3 spans 17 residues. CDR3 amino acids: CASSPRLAGEGGLEQFF. The CDR3 DNA follows: TGTGCCAGCAGTCCCCGACTAGCGGGAGAGGGGGGCCTGGAGCAGTTCTTC.

The gene calls are TRBV4-3 and TRBJ2-1; 7 nucleotides match TRBD2. Germline CDR1 reads LGHNA; CDR2 reads YSLEER. V gave up 1 base and J gave up 5 bases; unmatched junction bases: 8. The CDR3 runs 16 residues. The CDR3 nucleotides read TGCGCCAGCAGCCAAGTGGGGCTAGCGGATCACAATGAGCAGTTCTTC. As protein: CASSQVGLADHNEQFF.

The V gene is TRBV7-9, the J gene TRBJ2-1; D might be TRBD2 (5 bases). This CDR3 comprises 15 residues. V gave up 3 bases and J gave up 4 bases, with 13 bases separating them. CDR1 and CDR2 (germline): SEHNR, FQNEAQ (reference sequence). CDR3 residues: CASSFSGSSYNEQFF. CDR3 nucleotides: TGTGCCAGCAGCTTCTCGGGGAGCTCGTACAATGAGCAGTTCTTC.

This chain joins TRBV5-1 and TRBJ2-7; 8 bases agree with TRBD2. J lost 3 bases, V lost 2 bases, and 4 bases had no gene match. The CDR3 is made up of 14 amino acids. Germline CDR1 is SGHRS and CDR2 is YFSETQ. The CDR3 spells CASSLGTSGYEQYF. CDR3 sequence (DNA): TGCGCCAGCAGCTTAGGTACTAGCGGCTACGAGCAGTACTTC.

In DNA, the CDR3 is TGTGCCAGCGAGCCCACAGGGGGCCCTACGGAGAGTCAGCCCCAGCATTTT. Residues: CASEPTGGPTESQPQHF. The J gene is TRBJ1-5, the V gene TRBV2; 9 bases align to TRBD1. Losses at the gene ends were 8 bases for V and 6 bases for J; bases not matched to a gene: 17. The germline V gene encodes CDR1 SNHLY and CDR2 FYNNEI. The CDR3 extends over 17 amino acids.

V gene TRBV4-2 combines with J gene TRBJ2-5; no clear D gene. Germline V gene sequence: CDR1 LGHNA, CDR2 YNFKEQ. This CDR3 has 15 amino acids. Trimming removed 0 bases from V and 2 bases from J, with 10 bases in between. The CDR3 DNA reads as TGTGCCAGCAGCCAAGATCCGCGAGTACAAGAGACCCAGTACTTC. Amino acids: CASSQDPRVQETQYF.

V and J are TRBV19 and TRBJ2-1, with 7 bases lining up with TRBD2. Germline assignment: CDR1 LNHDA and CDR2 SQIVND (reference sequence). V lost 6 bases and J lost 10; bases outside the gene matches: 9. There are 13 residues in the CDR3. The CDR3 loop is CASSWRGKNEQFF. The CDR3 DNA follows: TGTGCCAGTAGCTGGCGGGGGAAAAACGAGCAGTTCTTC.

CDR3 amino acids: CASSGRGDRDPSLYTAEQYF. The CDR3 DNA follows: TGCGCCAGCAGCGGACGAGGGGACAGGGACCCGTCTCTCTACACGGCGGAGCAGTACTTC. The rearrangement links TRBV5-1 to TRBJ2-7; 9 nucleotides match TRBD1. The CDR3 contains 20 residues. Per the germline V gene, CDR1 is SGHRS and CDR2 is YFSETQ. Trimming cost V 4 bases and J 7 bases; bases outside gene matches: 27.